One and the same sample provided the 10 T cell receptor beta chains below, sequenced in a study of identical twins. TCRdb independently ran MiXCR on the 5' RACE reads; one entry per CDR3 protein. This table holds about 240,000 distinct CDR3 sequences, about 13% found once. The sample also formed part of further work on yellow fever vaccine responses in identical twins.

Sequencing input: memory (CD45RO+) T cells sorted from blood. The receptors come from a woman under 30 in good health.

As DNA, the CDR3 is TGTGCCAGCAGTGATTCTGGAAGGGGGCCCGACTACGAGCAGTACTTC. Its protein is CASSDSGRGPDYEQYF. The chain links TRBV25-1 to TRBJ2-7; 7 bases match TRBD1. V dropped 3 bases and J dropped 3; count of bases not matched to a gene: 11. From germline, CDR1 is MGHDK and CDR2 SYGVNS. The CDR3 is 16 residues long.

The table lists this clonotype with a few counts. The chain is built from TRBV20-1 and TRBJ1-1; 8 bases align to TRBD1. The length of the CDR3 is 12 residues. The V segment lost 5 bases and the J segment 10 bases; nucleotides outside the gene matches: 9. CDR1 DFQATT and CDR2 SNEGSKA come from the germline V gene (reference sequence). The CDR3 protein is CSAHRQGLRAFF. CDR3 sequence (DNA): TGCAGTGCTCATCGACAGGGGTTGCGAGCTTTCTTT.

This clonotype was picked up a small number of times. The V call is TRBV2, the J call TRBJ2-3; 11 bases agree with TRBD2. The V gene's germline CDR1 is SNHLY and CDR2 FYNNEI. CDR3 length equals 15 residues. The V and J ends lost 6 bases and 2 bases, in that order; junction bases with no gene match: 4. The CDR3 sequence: CASRRGLAATDTQYF. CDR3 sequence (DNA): TGTGCCAGCAGGAGGGGACTAGCGGCCACAGATACGCAGTATTTT.

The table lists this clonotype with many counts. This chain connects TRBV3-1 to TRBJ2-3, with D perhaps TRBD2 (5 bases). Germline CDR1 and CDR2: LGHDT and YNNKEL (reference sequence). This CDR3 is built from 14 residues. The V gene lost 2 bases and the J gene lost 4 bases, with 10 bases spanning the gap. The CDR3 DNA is TGTGCCAGCAGCCAAAATCTAGCCCCAGATACGCAGTATTTT. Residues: CASSQNLAPDTQYF.

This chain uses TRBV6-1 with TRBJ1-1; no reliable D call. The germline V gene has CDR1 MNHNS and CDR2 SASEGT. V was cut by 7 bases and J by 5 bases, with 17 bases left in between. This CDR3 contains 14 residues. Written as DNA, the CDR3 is TGTGCCAGCACCTTAGGGAGATGGGCGACTGAAGCTTTCTTT. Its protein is CASTLGRWATEAFF.

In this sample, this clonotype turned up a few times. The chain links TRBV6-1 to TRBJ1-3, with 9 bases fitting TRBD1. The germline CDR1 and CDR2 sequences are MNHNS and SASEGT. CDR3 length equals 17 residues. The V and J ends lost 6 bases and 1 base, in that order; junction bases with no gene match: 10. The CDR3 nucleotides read TGTGCCAGCAGGATGATAACAGGGGGCGCATCTGGAAACACCATATATTTT. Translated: CASRMITGGASGNTIYF.

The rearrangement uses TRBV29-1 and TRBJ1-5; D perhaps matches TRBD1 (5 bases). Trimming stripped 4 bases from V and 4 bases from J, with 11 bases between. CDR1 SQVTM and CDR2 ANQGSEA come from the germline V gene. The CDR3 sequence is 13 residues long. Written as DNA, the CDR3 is TGCAGCGTTGGTGGGGCTTCTAATCAGCCCCAGCATTTT. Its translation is CSVGGASNQPQHF. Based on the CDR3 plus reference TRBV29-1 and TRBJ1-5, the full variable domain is SAVISQKPSRDICQRGTSLTIQCQVDSQVTMMFWYRQQPGQSLTLIATANQGSEATYESGFVIDKFPISRPNLTFSTLTVSNMSPEDSSIYLCSVGGASNQPQHFGDGTRLSIL.

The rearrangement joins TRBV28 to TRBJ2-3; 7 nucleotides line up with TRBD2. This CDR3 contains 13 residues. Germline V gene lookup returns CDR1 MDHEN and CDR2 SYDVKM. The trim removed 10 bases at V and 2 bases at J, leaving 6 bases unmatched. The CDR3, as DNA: TGTGCCACGAGCGGGACCCCCACAGATACGCAGTATTTT. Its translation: CATSGTPTDTQYF.

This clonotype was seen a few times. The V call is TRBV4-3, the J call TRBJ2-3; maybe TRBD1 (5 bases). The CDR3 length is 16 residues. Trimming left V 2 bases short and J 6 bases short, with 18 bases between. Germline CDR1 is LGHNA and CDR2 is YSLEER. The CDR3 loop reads CASSQTPLIYRDTQYF. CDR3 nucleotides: TGCGCCAGCAGCCAAACCCCTTTAATATACAGGGATACGCAGTATTTT.

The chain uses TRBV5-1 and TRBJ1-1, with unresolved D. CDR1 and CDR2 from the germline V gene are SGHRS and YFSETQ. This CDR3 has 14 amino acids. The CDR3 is CVSSKSGMNTEAFF. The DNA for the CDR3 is TGCGTTTCATCAAAGTCGGGCATGAACACTGAAGCTTTCTTT.